This T cell receptor beta chain was observed in a study of blood T cell repertoires in COVID-19. For the study at large: Acute and convalescent COVID-19 samples came from the United States, Italy and Spain. The cDNA or gDNA used as material had been derived from T cells, B-cell-depleted T cells, or PBMCs.

Trimming cost V 2 bases and J 0 bases, with 7 bases left between them. This CDR3 is 14 amino acids long. The germline V gene has CDR1 MNHNY and CDR2 SVGAGI (reference sequence). The authors' processing: Estimates of nucleated cell counts were drawn from the amplification of reference gene primers. The data were produced by immunoSEQ multiplex PCR, yet TCRdb's version contains in-frame clones alone and is incomplete. That table is the source of V, J and clone size, and D and trimming were worked out from the DNA. The sample holds fewer than 300,000 clones, 85% to 90% seen once. The source material was peripheral blood. The rearrangement joins TRBV6-6 to TRBJ2-5; perhaps TRBD2 as D (6 bases). This TCR came from a woman in her thirties or forties who had recovered from COVID-19. The CDR3 is CASSYGGNQETQYF. In nucleotides, the CDR3 is TGTGCCAGCAGTTACGGAGGGAACCAAGAGACCCAGTACTTC.